One and the same sample provided the 14 T cell receptor beta chains below, sequenced in a study of blood T cell repertoires in COVID-19. Sequencing used immunoSEQ multiplex PCR; TCRdb keeps in-frame clones, though not all of them. The table shows roughly 190,000 clones, with 82% occurring only once. The source material was peripheral blood. The source is a woman in her sixties with COVID-19, enrolled during active disease.

Here the CDR3 DNA reads TGTGCCAGCAGTTTAGGGAGGCGGACCGGGGAGCTGTTTTTT. Amino acids: CASSLGRRTGELFF. The rearrangement uses TRBV27 and TRBJ2-2, with D perhaps matching TRBD2 (6 bases). The germline V gene encodes CDR1 MNHEY and CDR2 SMNVEV (reference sequence). V lost 2 bases and J 5 bases, leaving 9 bases between the germline ends. This CDR3 is built from 14 residues.

The chain is built from TRBV9 and TRBJ2-1; 8 bases align to TRBD2. This CDR3 comprises 17 residues. The germline CDR1 and CDR2 sequences are SGDLS and YYNGEE. V dropped 0 bases and J dropped 1; count of bases not matched to a gene: 6. CDR3 coding DNA: TGTGCCAGCAGCGTAGCAAGCGGGGGCCCATCCTACAATGAGCAGTTCTTC. It encodes CASSVASGGPSYNEQFF.

A single count supports this clone. The chain combines TRBV19 with TRBJ2-3, with TRBD2 matching over 10 bases. The CDR3 sequence is 16 residues long. Germline loops: CDR1 LNHDA, CDR2 SQIVND (reference sequence). Trimming cost V 4 bases and J 0 bases; bases outside gene matches: 4. This CDR3 is CASSTGLAVSTDTQYF. CDR3 DNA: TGTGCCAGTAGTACCGGACTAGCGGTTAGCACAGATACGCAGTATTTT.

The genes are TRBV5-1 and TRBJ1-1; TRBD1 might be the D (6 bases). The CDR3 runs 15 residues. Germline V gene sequence: CDR1 SGHRS, CDR2 YFSETQ. V was clipped by 4 bases and J by 4 bases, with 17 bases between them. CDR3 loop: CASSTLQGSGTEAFF. CDR3 in DNA: TGCGCCAGCAGCACCTTACAGGGTTCTGGCACTGAAGCTTTCTTT.

CDR3 DNA sequence: TGTGCCACCACTTTCGTGGCAGGGGGCAGGGCCGGGGAGCTGTTTTTT. Its protein is CATTFVAGGRAGELFF. The chain employs TRBV28 and TRBJ2-2, with TRBD1 identical over 8 bases. The CDR3 extends over 16 amino acids. J was trimmed by 6 bases and V by 10 bases; bases with no gene match: 16. The germline V gene has CDR1 MDHEN and CDR2 SYDVKM.

This clone showed up just once. The chain has TRBV7-9 and TRBJ2-7; TRBD2 aligns across 12 bases. With V trimmed by 6 bases and J by 2 bases, 8 bases remained unmatched. The CDR3 is 16 amino acids. Germline-derived CDR1 and CDR2 are SEHNR and FQNEAQ (reference sequence). The CDR3 region is CASRPLAGGTTYEQYV. The CDR3 nucleotides read TGTGCCAGCAGACCCCTAGCGGGGGGGACTACCTACGAGCAGTACGTC.

This chain links TRBV18 with TRBJ1-3; 9 bases agree with TRBD1. After removal of 5 bases from V and 0 bases from J, the junction contained 8 bases not matched to a gene. CDR3 length equals 17 residues. Germline assignment: CDR1 KGHSH and CDR2 LQKENI. CDR3 residues: CASSKAGTGHSGNTIYF. The CDR3 coding sequence is TGTGCCAGCTCAAAAGCCGGGACAGGGCACTCTGGAAACACCATATATTTT.

The rearrangement uses TRBV25-1 and TRBJ1-4; D gene ambiguous. The CDR3 totals 12 residues. The V gene lost 4 bases and the J gene lost 8 bases, with 8 bases spanning the gap. Germline CDR1 reads MGHDK; CDR2 reads SYGVNS. CDR3 coding DNA: TGTGCCAGCAGTGGCATCAGGGAAAAACTGTTTTTT. This translates into CASSGIREKLFF. Filled out from reference TRBV25-1 and TRBJ1-4, the complete variable domain reads EADIYQTPRYLVIGTGKKITLECSQTMGHDKMYWYQQDPGMELHLIHYSYGVNSTEKGDLSSESTVSRIRTEHFPLTLESARPSHTSQYLCASSGIREKLFFGSGTQLSVL.

The table lists this clone with many counts. This sequence joins TRBV7-9 and TRBJ1-5; D is perhaps TRBD1 (5 bases). Germline assignment: CDR1 SEHNR and CDR2 FQNEAQ (reference sequence). The CDR3 spans 14 residues. V lost 2 bases, J lost 4 bases, and 9 bases lay in between. CDR3 amino acids: CASSLLGGNQPQHF. Written as DNA, the CDR3 is TGTGCCAGCAGCTTACTCGGGGGAAATCAGCCCCAGCATTTT.

This clone was counted only a few times. J is TRBJ1-4 and V is TRBV6-5; D possibly corresponds to TRBD1 (6 bases). CDR1 is MNHEY and CDR2 is SVGAGI in the germline V gene. With 6 bases removed from V and 7 bases from J, the gap between germline ends came to 15 bases. The CDR3 extends over 14 amino acids. The CDR3 DNA is TGTGCCAGCAGACCGGGGACACGAGGTGAAAAACTGTTTTTT. It codes for CASRPGTRGEKLFF.

The chain is built from TRBV2 and TRBJ2-1, with 10 nucleotides matching TRBD2. The V gene's germline CDR1 is SNHLY and CDR2 FYNNEI. Trimming took 5 bases from V and 5 from J; bases not matched to a gene: 6. The CDR3 totals 15 residues. Written as DNA, the CDR3 is TGTGCCAGCAGTCGACTAGCGGGCGCTGACAATGAGCAGTTCTTC. Translated: CASSRLAGADNEQFF. Together with reference TRBV2 and TRBJ2-1, the CDR3 gives the full variable domain: EPEVTQTPSHQVTQMGQEVILRCVPISNHLYFYWYRQILGQKVEFLVSFYNNEISEKSEIFDDQFSVERPDGSNFTLKIRSTKLEDSAMYFCASSRLAGADNEQFFGPGTRLTVL.

This clone is a singleton in its sample. The V and J genes are TRBV5-1 and TRBJ2-5; 7 bases agree with TRBD1. Germline V gene sequence: CDR1 SGHRS, CDR2 YFSETQ. The CDR3 length is 16 residues. The J segment lost 2 bases and the V segment lost 4 bases, leaving 11 bases of the junction unmatched. CDR3 sequence: CASSLSDPTGQETQYF. The CDR3 nucleotides read TGCGCCAGCAGCCTGTCGGACCCGACAGGGCAAGAGACCCAGTACTTC.

This clone was picked up a small number of times. The chain is built from TRBV5-6 and TRBJ2-3; 8 nucleotides agree with TRBD2. CDR1 and CDR2 (germline): SGHDT, YYEEEE. This CDR3 has 18 amino acids. The J segment lost 3 bases and the V segment lost 0 bases, leaving 12 bases of the junction unmatched. The chain's CDR3 is CASSLAGASGRGTDTQYF. The CDR3, as DNA: TGTGCCAGCAGCTTGGCCGGAGCGAGCGGGAGAGGGACAGATACGCAGTATTTT.

For the CDR3, the DNA is TGTGCCAGCAGCTTACGAGGCTCGGATACGCAGTATTTT. Translated: CASSLRGSDTQYF. V is TRBV7-9 and J is TRBJ2-3; D not resolved. This CDR3 has 13 residues. Trimming left V 2 bases short and J 6 bases short, with 9 bases between. Germline-derived CDR1 and CDR2 are SEHNR and FQNEAQ (reference sequence).